The 18 T cell receptor beta chains below come from one sample, sequenced in a study of breast tumors, draining lymph nodes, adjacent tissues. TCRdb reprocessed the multiplex PCR reads with MiXCR, giving one entry per CDR3 protein. Of 200,000 to 250,000 distinct CDR3 sequences in the sample, approximately 30% were seen once. Axillary draining lymph nodes of breast cancer patients supplied the node samples. Sequenced: axillary lymph node tissue. All receptors come from a female donor with breast cancer. Some clones in this sample may be carry-over from other donors' samples.

A remark on this clonotype: No conserved phenylalanine or tryptophan is present at the end of the CDR3, so a read error is the likely explanation. The J gene is TRBJ2-5, the V gene TRBV9; unclear D gene. Germline V gene sequence: CDR1 SGDLS, CDR2 YYNGEE. The CDR3 loop spans 14 amino acids. V was shortened by 6 bases and J by 4 bases, with 16 bases between the two germline ends. CDR3 bases: TGTGCCAGCACCTTTAGGGCTGTGGCAGAGACCCAGTACCTC. This sequence encodes CASTFRAVAETQYL.

At least ten counts were recorded for this clonotype. V usage is TRBV5-1 and J usage is TRBJ1-3; D might be TRBD1 (6 bases). V dropped 4 bases and J dropped 0 bases, with 11 bases sitting between them. Germline V CDR1 and CDR2: SGHRS, YFSETQ. The CDR3 runs to 15 residues. The CDR3 reads CASSPGQFSGNTIYF. CDR3 bases: TGCGCCAGCAGCCCCGGACAGTTCTCTGGAAACACCATATATTTT. The full variable domain, in which reference TRBV5-1 and TRBJ1-3 provide the parts outside the CDR3, is KAGVTQTPRYLIKTRGQQVTLSCSPISGHRSVSWYQQTPGQGLQFLFEYFSETQRNKGNFPGRFSGRQFSNSRSEMNVSTLELGDSALYLCASSPGQFSGNTIYFGEGSWLTVV.

This chain connects TRBV9 to TRBJ2-3; 7 bases line up with TRBD2. The germline CDR1 and CDR2 sequences are SGDLS and YYNGEE. The CDR3 has 14 residues. V gave up 3 bases and J gave up 1 base; unmatched junction bases: 2. CDR3 sequence: CASSAAGRTDTQYF. The CDR3 DNA follows: TGTGCCAGCAGCGCAGCGGGACGCACAGATACGCAGTATTTT.

This clonotype was counted ten times or more. The chain joins TRBV20-1 to TRBJ2-7; D perhaps matches TRBD2 (5 bases). This CDR3 region has 15 residues. CDR1 and CDR2 from the germline V gene are DFQATT and SNEGSKA (reference sequence). V shed 1 base and J shed 1 base, with 14 bases lying between them. CDR3 nucleotide sequence: TGCAGTGCTAGAGGGGGTAGTGGGGAGTCCTACGAGCAGTACTTC. It encodes CSARGGSGESYEQYF.

To note about this clonotype: A much larger clone differs by one base, so this may be a read error. V usage is TRBV6-2 or TRBV6-3 and J usage is TRBJ2-7; D ambiguous. The CDR3 totals 12 residues. The V end was cut by 2 bases, the J end by 3 bases, with 5 bases between. Germline V gene sequence: CDR1 MNHEY, CDR2 SVGEGT. CDR3 coding DNA: TGTGCCAGCAGTTACATGGACTACGAGCAGTACTTC. Its translation: CASSYMDYEQYF.

This clonotype was detected many times. Here the CDR3 reads CASSQRQAGGNEQYF. In DNA, the CDR3 is TGTGCCAGCAGCCAAAGACAAGCGGGGGGGAACGAGCAGTACTTC. This sequence joins TRBV3-1 and TRBJ2-7, with 10 bases fitting TRBD2. CDR1 is LGHDT, CDR2 YNNKEL, per germline (reference sequence). CDR3 length: 15 residues. With 2 bases clipped from V and 5 bases from J, the junction kept 6 bases outside the gene matches.

A remark on this clonotype: An end of the junction does not agree with germline; a read error may underlie this. J is TRBJ2-5 and V is TRBV20-1, with TRBD2 matching 13 bases. The germline V gene has CDR1 DFQATT and CDR2 SNEGSKA (reference sequence). There are 12 residues in the CDR3. The CDR3 sequence: CSVGLAGVGQSF. CDR3 DNA sequence: TGCAGTGTCGGACTAGCGGGAGTTGGGCAGTCCTTC.

The chain has TRBV29-1 and TRBJ2-2, with unresolved D. With 6 bases removed from V and 11 bases from J, the gap between germline ends came to 13 bases. The germline CDR1 and CDR2 sequences are SQVTM and ANQGSEA. The CDR3 has 11 amino acids. This chain's CDR3 is CSVRSSGELFF. As DNA, the CDR3 is TGCAGCGTACGGTCTTCTGGCGAGCTGTTTTTT.

This clonotype was found many times. The J gene is TRBJ2-7, the V gene TRBV9; 8 bases match TRBD1. The V segment lost 3 bases and the J segment 6 bases; nucleotides outside the gene matches: 14. The CDR3 covers 16 residues. From germline, CDR1 is SGDLS and CDR2 YYNGEE. The CDR3 loop reads CASSAGSQGAQAEQYF. CDR3 sequence (DNA): TGTGCCAGCAGCGCAGGATCGCAGGGGGCGCAGGCCGAGCAGTACTTC.

This chain connects TRBV20-1 to TRBJ1-4; the D gene is possibly TRBD1 (5 bases). This CDR3 is 13 amino acids long. Germline CDR1 is DFQATT and CDR2 is SNEGSKA (reference sequence). The ends were cut back, 6 bases at V and 10 bases at J, with 18 bases in the middle. The chain's CDR3 is CSAKKLGEGKLFF. CDR3 bases: TGCAGTGCAAAGAAATTGGGGGAAGGAAAACTGTTTTTT.

This clonotype was seen repeatedly, ten times or more. The chain uses TRBV5-1 and TRBJ2-3, with TRBD1 matching over 7 bases. The V segment lost 9 bases and the J segment 2 bases; nucleotides outside the gene matches: 6. The CDR3 has 13 residues. CDR1 and CDR2 from the germline V gene are SGHRS and YFSETQ. CDR3 amino acids: CATRGTVTDTQYF. The CDR3 DNA reads TGCGCCACTCGAGGGACAGTCACAGATACGCAGTATTTT.

The chain couples TRBV20-1 to TRBJ2-3; D unclear. Trimming cost V 3 bases and J 14 bases, with 21 bases left between them. CDR3 size: 13 residues. Germline loops: CDR1 DFQATT, CDR2 SNEGSKA (reference sequence). The CDR3 spells CSARMVAQIRWYF. The CDR3 DNA reads TGCAGTGCTAGGATGGTCGCACAGATACGATGGTATTTT.

This clonotype was counted a single time. One end of the junction fails to match germline, which may point to a read error. DNA of the CDR3: TGTGCCAGCAGCCGTGGGACTTACAATGAGCAGCTCTTC. It encodes CASSRGTYNEQLF. This rearrangement joins TRBV3-1 to TRBJ2-1; TRBD2 might be the D (6 bases). The length of the CDR3 is 13 residues. The V gene's germline CDR1 is LGHDT and CDR2 YNNKEL (reference sequence).

The genes are TRBV20-1 and TRBJ1-6, with unresolved D. V was pared by 0 bases and J by 10 bases, with 7 bases between. CDR1 is DFQATT, CDR2 SNEGSKA, per germline (reference sequence). The CDR3 covers 12 residues. CDR3: CSAREWQSPLHF. The CDR3 region has the DNA TGCAGTGCTAGAGAGTGGCAGTCACCCCTCCACTTT.

This clonotype was recorded at least ten times. The J gene is TRBJ1-2, the V gene TRBV6-5; D unclear. V was clipped by 3 bases and J by 0 bases, with 11 bases between them. Germline CDR1 reads MNHEY; CDR2 reads SVGAGI. This CDR3 spans 15 amino acids. CDR3 residues: CASSYRLSPNYGYTF. The CDR3 region has the DNA TGTGCCAGCAGTTATCGACTGAGCCCTAACTATGGCTACACCTTC.

This clonotype came up many times. V usage is TRBV29-1 and J usage is TRBJ1-6, with a weak D call TRBD1 (6 bases). The CDR3 loop spans 13 amino acids. Between the trimmed V and J ends, which lost 4 bases and 6 bases, there was a span of 10 bases. The germline V gene encodes CDR1 SQVTM and CDR2 ANQGSEA. The CDR3 is CSVAGGPNSPLHF. The CDR3, as DNA: TGCAGCGTTGCGGGGGGGCCTAATTCACCCCTCCACTTT. The full variable domain, with the rest looked up from reference TRBV29-1 and TRBJ1-6, is SAVISQKPSRDICQRGTSLTIQCQVDSQVTMMFWYRQQPGQSLTLIATANQGSEATYESGFVIDKFPISRPNLTFSTLTVSNMSPEDSSIYLCSVAGGPNSPLHFGNGTRLTVT.

At least ten counts were recorded for this clonotype. V is TRBV11-2 and J is TRBJ2-1, with 11 bases aligning to TRBD2. This CDR3 spans 15 amino acids. Germline V gene lookup returns CDR1 SGHAT and CDR2 FQNNGV. V shed 0 bases, J shed 9 bases, and the junction held 4 bases outside the gene matches. The DNA of the CDR3 is TGTGCCAGCAGCTTAGAAAGACTAGCGGGATCTGAGCAGTTCTTC. It encodes CASSLERLAGSEQFF.

CDR3 nucleotide sequence: TGTGCCAGCACCAAGGCAGGGGCAGCGAACACCGGGGAGCTGTTTTTT. Its translation is CASTKAGAANTGELFF. V usage is TRBV6-6 and J usage is TRBJ2-2; tentative D call: TRBD1 (6 bases). The germline V gene has CDR1 MNHNY and CDR2 SVGAGI (reference sequence). CDR3 size: 16 residues. V was cut by 7 bases and J by 0 bases, with 15 bases left in between.